Shown below are 29 T cell receptor beta chains from a single sample sequenced in a study of blood T cell repertoires in COVID-19 (dated by TCRdb to the early 2020s). The protocol used for the library was the immunoSEQ multiplex PCR assay. In its TCRdb copy, this immuneACCESS table keeps in-frame sequences only and misses some clones. Where compared with another copy, unresolved V genes explain less than half of these, and the others have no known cause. The sample table shows under 150,000 clones, and 85% are seen once. The ten largest clones take up about 13% of the sample. Sequencing was performed on peripheral blood. The receptor source for this set is a human donor in a cohort sampled during active COVID-19.

The chain is built from TRBV7-9 and TRBJ2-3; 8 bases fit TRBD2. The CDR3 runs to 15 residues. The germline V gene has CDR1 SEHNR and CDR2 FQNEAQ (reference sequence). V lost 6 bases, J lost 2 bases, and 7 bases stayed unmatched. The CDR3 region is CASSPRGGNTDTQYF. DNA for the CDR3: TGTGCCAGCAGTCCCCGGGGGGGGAACACAGATACGCAGTATTTT.

V is TRBV7-2 and J is TRBJ1-2; a weak D match, TRBD1 (6 bases). Per germline, CDR1 SGHTA and CDR2 FQGNSA. There are 14 residues in the CDR3. With 4 bases removed from V and 8 bases from J, the gap between germline ends came to 17 bases. The CDR3 sequence is CASSSSGGRSGYTF. The CDR3 coding sequence is TGTGCCAGCAGCTCAAGCGGGGGGCGATCGGGCTACACCTTC.

The genes are TRBV3-1 (or the pseudogene TRBV3-2) and TRBJ2-7; D is unresolved. The CDR3 has 17 amino acids. Germline assignment: CDR1 LGHDT and CDR2 YNNKEL (reference sequence). Trimming shortened V by 0 bases and J by 0 bases, and 15 bases separated the two germline ends. The CDR3 loop is CASSQDPYDWSSYEQYF. The CDR3 nucleotides read TGTGCCAGCAGCCAAGATCCCTATGACTGGAGCTCCTACGAGCAGTACTTC.

This CDR3 reads CASIRDGGSGLTQYF. The CDR3 DNA reads as TGTGCCAGCATTAGGGACGGCGGGAGCGGGTTGACGCAGTATTTT. The rearrangement uses TRBV2 and TRBJ2-3, with 7 positions matching TRBD2. Germline CDR1 is SNHLY and CDR2 is FYNNEI. The length of the CDR3 is 15 residues. Germline trimming cut 7 bases from V and 9 bases from J; bases unmatched to any gene: 16.

The chain joins TRBV5-1 to TRBJ2-3, with TRBD2 identical over 9 bases. This CDR3 spans 15 amino acids. V lost 0 bases to trimming and J lost 4 bases; unmatched junction nucleotides: 3. The V gene's germline CDR1 is SGHRS and CDR2 YFSETQ. The CDR3 nucleotides read TGCGCCAGCAGCTTGGGTAGCGGGGGCGCAGATACGCAGTATTTT. Translation gives CASSLGSGGADTQYF.

The V call is TRBV28, the J call TRBJ2-1, with 8 nucleotides matching TRBD2. The CDR3 has 16 residues. J was trimmed by 4 bases and V by 2 bases; bases with no gene match: 7. Germline V gene sequence: CDR1 MDHEN, CDR2 SYDVKM. The CDR3 sequence: CASSLIEGGGYNEQFF. The CDR3 DNA reads TGTGCCAGCAGTTTAATCGAAGGCGGGGGGTACAATGAGCAGTTCTTC.

This rearrangement joins TRBV5-1 to TRBJ2-2; TRBD1 agrees at 10 bases. Germline V lookup: CDR1 SGHRS, CDR2 YFSETQ. With 0 bases clipped from V and 5 bases from J, the junction kept 1 base outside the gene matches. The length of the CDR3 is 15 residues. The DNA of the CDR3 is TGCGCCAGCAGCTTGGGGACAGGGGGAACCGGGGAGCTGTTTTTT. Its translation is CASSLGTGGTGELFF.

This sequence joins TRBV28 and TRBJ2-7, with D unresolved. The V gene's germline CDR1 is MDHEN and CDR2 SYDVKM. CDR3 length equals 14 residues. V lost 7 bases and J 2 bases, leaving 15 bases between the germline ends. CDR3 bases: TGTGCCAGCAATAACAGAGTCCACCCCTACGAGCAGTACTTC. Translation: CASNNRVHPYEQYF.

V usage is TRBV9 and J usage is TRBJ2-3; 9 bases align to TRBD2. The germline V gene has CDR1 SGDLS and CDR2 YYNGEE. This CDR3 has 16 amino acids. After removal of 2 bases from V and 3 bases from J, the junction contained 7 bases not matched to a gene. CDR3 protein: CASSVPLAGITDTQYF. CDR3 bases: TGTGCCAGCAGCGTCCCTCTAGCGGGGATTACAGATACGCAGTATTTT.

The chain joins TRBV4-2 to TRBJ2-7; TRBD1 agrees at 8 bases. The CDR3 has 14 amino acids. From germline, CDR1 is LGHNA and CDR2 YNFKEQ. With V trimmed by 4 bases and J by 2 bases, 4 bases remained unmatched. CDR3 DNA sequence: TGTGCCAGCAGCCCGTCACAGGGGGCCTACGAGCAGTACTTC. This encodes CASSPSQGAYEQYF.

This sequence joins TRBV6-2 or TRBV6-3 and TRBJ1-5; TRBD1 matches at 9 bases. Per the germline V gene, CDR1 is MNHEY and CDR2 is SVGEGT. This CDR3 region has 15 residues. Losses at the gene ends were 5 bases for V and 5 bases for J; bases not matched to a gene: 7. The CDR3 loop is CASSAAGQGYQPQHF. The DNA for the CDR3 is TGTGCCAGCAGTGCCGCCGGACAGGGGTATCAGCCCCAGCATTTT.

V and J are TRBV28 and TRBJ1-1; D perhaps matches TRBD1 (6 bases). The CDR3 runs 14 residues. V shed 2 bases and J shed 5 bases, with 12 bases lying between them. In germline, CDR1 is MDHEN, CDR2 SYDVKM. CDR3 sequence (DNA): TGTGCCAGCAGTTTAATGGGGGGGCGGACTGAAGCTTTCTTT. Translating gives CASSLMGGRTEAFF.

This chain connects TRBV7-3 to TRBJ2-3, with D possibly matching TRBD2 (5 bases). Trimming took off 6 bases at V and 6 bases at J, with 16 bases between the two ends. In germline, CDR1 is SGHTA, CDR2 FQGTGA. The CDR3 runs to 14 residues. In DNA, the CDR3 is TGTGCCAGCAGTCGAGGGCTGGCCCGGGATACGCAGTATTTT. Residues: CASSRGLARDTQYF.

The count of this clone is one. This chain uses TRBV30 with TRBJ1-1; 12 nucleotides line up with TRBD1. The CDR3 spans 14 residues. Germline CDR1 GTSNPN, CDR2 SVGIG (reference sequence). The CDR3 region is CAGDRGLVNTEAFF. CDR3 bases: TGTGCGGGGGACAGGGGGCTTGTGAACACTGAAGCTTTCTTT.

V and J are TRBV28 and TRBJ1-6; 7 bases agree with TRBD1. This CDR3 spans 16 amino acids. Germline assignment: CDR1 MDHEN and CDR2 SYDVKM. With V trimmed by 6 bases and J by 6 bases, 11 bases remained unmatched. Written as DNA, the CDR3 is TGTGCCAGCAGACCAAGCCAGGGACAGTTTAATTCACCCCTCCACTTT. Translated, it gives CASRPSQGQFNSPLHF.

DNA of the CDR3: TGTGCCAGCAGAGGACTAGCGGCAACCTACGAGCAGTACTTC. Amino acids: CASRGLAATYEQYF. This sequence joins TRBV2 and TRBJ2-7; the match to TRBD2 covers 10 bases. The CDR3 extends over 14 amino acids. Germline CDR1 and CDR2: SNHLY and FYNNEI. Trimming took 6 bases from V and 2 from J; bases not matched to a gene: 4. The full variable domain, with the rest looked up from reference TRBV2 and TRBJ2-7, is EPEVTQTPSHQVTQMGQEVILRCVPISNHLYFYWYRQILGQKVEFLVSFYNNEISEKSEIFDDQFSVERPDGSNFTLKIRSTKLEDSAMYFCASRGLAATYEQYFGPGTRLTVT.

This chain uses TRBV30 with TRBJ2-7; TRBD1 matches 9 bases. The CDR3 contains 14 residues. V gave up 2 bases and J gave up 2 bases; unmatched junction bases: 4. In germline, CDR1 is GTSNPN, CDR2 SVGIG (reference sequence). Here the CDR3 reads CAWSPGQGPYEQYF. In DNA form, the CDR3 reads TGTGCCTGGAGTCCGGGACAGGGTCCCTACGAGCAGTACTTC.

This clone was found once. This chain uses TRBV2 with TRBJ2-1; perhaps TRBD2 as D (7 bases). Between the trimmed V and J ends, which lost 5 bases and 3 bases, there was a span of 11 bases. This CDR3 comprises 14 residues. The germline gives CDR1 SNHLY, CDR2 FYNNEI. The CDR3 nucleotides are TGTGCCAGCAGTACCGGGGGGCGCTACAATGAGCAGTTCTTC. It codes for CASSTGGRYNEQFF.

The rearrangement uses TRBV5-6 and TRBJ2-3; TRBD1 is a possible D gene (5 bases). The CDR3 spans 13 residues. Germline V gene data show CDR1 as SGHDT and CDR2 as YYEEEE. V gave up 4 bases and J gave up 9 bases, with 15 bases separating them. The CDR3: CASSAEKGFTQYF. For the CDR3, the DNA is TGTGCCAGCAGCGCTGAAAAGGGGTTCACGCAGTATTTT.

The chain uses TRBV2 and TRBJ1-5; D is ambiguous. Trimming cost V 5 bases and J 0 bases, with 5 bases left between them. The CDR3 is made up of 13 amino acids. CDR1 SNHLY and CDR2 FYNNEI come from the germline V gene. The CDR3 spells CASSTDSNQPQHF. The DNA of the CDR3 is TGTGCCAGCAGTACAGATAGCAATCAGCCCCAGCATTTT.

The V gene is TRBV6-4, the J gene TRBJ1-2; TRBD1 aligns across 9 bases. With V trimmed by 2 bases and J by 7 bases, 8 bases remained unmatched. CDR3 size: 15 residues. Germline CDR1 and CDR2: MRHNA and SNTAGT. The CDR3 sequence is CASSDPRTGVRGYTF. CDR3 nucleotide sequence: TGTGCCAGCAGTGACCCAAGGACAGGGGTTCGTGGCTACACCTTC.

This clone has a single count. V is TRBV28 and J is TRBJ1-2; weak D call: TRBD1 (6 bases). The CDR3 consists of 14 residues. Germline V lookup: CDR1 MDHEN, CDR2 SYDVKM. V was cut by 2 bases and J by 3 bases, with 10 bases left in between. The CDR3 reads CASSLRRTDYGYTF. Here the CDR3 DNA reads TGTGCCAGCAGTTTACGGCGGACAGACTATGGCTACACCTTC.

This chain uses TRBV7-8 with TRBJ2-3; TRBD2 agrees at 10 bases. The V and J ends lost 4 bases and 5 bases, in that order; junction bases with no gene match: 9. The CDR3 contains 16 residues. Germline assignment: CDR1 SGHVS and CDR2 FQNEAQ. CDR3 sequence (DNA): TGTGCCAGCAGCTCTAGCGGGGGCGGCGATGGAGATACGCAGTATTTT. Its translation is CASSSSGGGDGDTQYF.

This chain joins TRBV6-1 and TRBJ1-1; unclear D gene. The CDR3 length is 13 residues. CDR1 MNHNS and CDR2 SASEGT come from the germline V gene. V was cut by 2 bases and J by 7 bases, with 11 bases left in between. Written as DNA, the CDR3 is TGTGCCAGCAGTGAATCGGGAACAGATGAAGCTTTCTTT. Its translation is CASSESGTDEAFF.

The genes are TRBV9 and TRBJ1-1; TRBD1 might be the D (5 bases). Per germline, CDR1 SGDLS and CDR2 YYNGEE. This CDR3 spans 17 amino acids. The V end lost 5 bases, the J end lost 4 bases, and 24 bases lay between the germline ends. CDR3 in amino acids: CASSVSGYTGVGTEAFF. The CDR3 DNA follows: TGTGCCAGCAGTGTATCAGGGTACACGGGGGTTGGCACTGAAGCTTTCTTT.

This clone was seen a single time. The chain joins TRBV12-5 to TRBJ1-2; maybe TRBD1 (6 bases). This CDR3 has 15 amino acids. Trimming shortened V by 3 bases and J by 6 bases, and 17 bases separated the two germline ends. Germline V lookup: CDR1 LGHNT, CDR2 FRNRAP. The CDR3 DNA sequence: TGTGCTAGTGGTTTTACCCCCTTAGGGGGGGATGGCTACACCTTC. Translation gives CASGFTPLGGDGYTF.

V and J are TRBV20-1 and TRBJ1-2; 9 positions agree with TRBD1. The junction had 21 bases not matched to a gene; V was cut back by 3 bases and J by 7 bases. The germline CDR1 and CDR2 sequences are DFQATT and SNEGSKA (reference sequence). The CDR3 contains 18 residues. CDR3 DNA: TGCAGTGCTAGTATCTCTTCCGCCGGGACAGGGCCTCTTGGTGGCTACACCTTC. Translating it yields CSASISSAGTGPLGGYTF.

The rearrangement links TRBV7-2 to TRBJ1-3; D is possibly TRBD1 (5 bases). From germline, CDR1 is SGHTA and CDR2 FQGNSA. The CDR3 totals 16 residues. Trimming shortened V by 2 bases and J by 0 bases, and 11 bases separated the two germline ends. CDR3 nucleotides: TGTGCCAGCAGCTTATCCACAGGAAACTCTGGAAACACCATATATTTT. Amino acid sequence: CASSLSTGNSGNTIYF.

This clone was detected only a few times. This chain joins TRBV25-1 and TRBJ1-2, with unresolved D. Trimming stripped 4 bases from V and 5 bases from J, with 11 bases between. CDR1 is MGHDK and CDR2 is SYGVNS in the germline V gene. The CDR3 loop spans 13 amino acids. The CDR3 region is CASSGGTFYGYTF. CDR3 sequence (DNA): TGTGCCAGCAGTGGAGGAACTTTTTATGGCTACACCTTC.